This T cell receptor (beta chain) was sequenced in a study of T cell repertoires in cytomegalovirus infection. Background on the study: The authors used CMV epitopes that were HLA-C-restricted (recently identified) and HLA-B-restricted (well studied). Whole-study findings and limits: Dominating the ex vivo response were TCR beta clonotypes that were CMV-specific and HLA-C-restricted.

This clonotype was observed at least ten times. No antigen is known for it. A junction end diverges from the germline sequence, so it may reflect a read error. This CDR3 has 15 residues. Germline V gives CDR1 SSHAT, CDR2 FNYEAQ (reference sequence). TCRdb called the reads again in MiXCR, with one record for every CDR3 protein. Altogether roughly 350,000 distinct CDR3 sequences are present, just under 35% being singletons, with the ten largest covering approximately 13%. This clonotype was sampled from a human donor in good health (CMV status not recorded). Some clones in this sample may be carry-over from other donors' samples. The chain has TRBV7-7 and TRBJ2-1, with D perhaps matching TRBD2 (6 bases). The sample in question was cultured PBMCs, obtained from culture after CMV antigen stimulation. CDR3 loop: CASSLDGSVDNEQFF. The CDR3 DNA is TGTGCTAGCAGCTTAGACGGGAGTGTCGACAATGAGCAGTTCTTC. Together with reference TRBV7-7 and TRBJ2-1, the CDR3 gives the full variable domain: GAGVSQSPRYKVTKRGQDVTLRCDPISSHATLYWYQQALGQGPEFLTYFNYEAQPDKSGLPSDRFSAERPEGSISTLTIQRTEQRDSAMYRCASSLDGSVDNEQFFGPGTRLTVL.